This TCR beta chain is drawn from a study of patients and donors after allogeneic stem cell transplantation. The CDR3 is 12 amino acids. Trimming removed 2 bases from V and 6 bases from J, with 4 bases in between. The V gene's germline CDR1 is MNHEY and CDR2 SMNVEV (reference sequence). TCRdb analysed the RT-PCR reads with MiXCR anew, one entry per CDR3 protein. The top ten hold around a tenth of the sample, which has 200,000 to 250,000 distinct CDR3 sequences, 38% seen once. The clonotype originates from a human donor who was either an allogeneic HSCT recipient or a stem cell or donor lymphocyte infusion donor (not recorded which). It is not recorded whose cells these are; they may come from a transplant donor. The chain carries TRBV27 and TRBJ2-2, with D hard to call. Specimen: blood, either unsorted or a sorted T cell fraction (not recorded which). CDR3 sequence (DNA): TGTGCCAGCAGTTTAGGTTCCGGGGAGCTGTTTTTT. It encodes CASSLGSGELFF.